Only a few counts were recorded for the clone carrying this T cell receptor (beta chain). Germline V gives CDR1 MDHEN, CDR2 SYDVKM. V lost 3 bases to trimming and J lost 4 bases, with 11 bases between them. This CDR3 contains 14 residues. MiXCR was run by TCRdb on the reads, yielding one entry per CDR3 protein. The sample consists of around 740,000 distinct CDR3 sequences, less than 40% of them appearing once. The source of the sample is a study of T cell repertoires in cytomegalovirus infection. The sample taken for sequencing was PBMCs. The chain uses TRBV28 and TRBJ2-3; D not resolved. The clonotype was recovered from a human donor in good health (CMV status not recorded). Some clones in this sample may be carry-over from other donors' samples. Here the CDR3 DNA reads TGTGCCAGCAGTTTCAGTCCCGTTGCAGATACGCAGTATTTT. This sequence encodes CASSFSPVADTQYF.